These 22 T cell receptor beta chains were sequenced from one sample in a study of CD8 T cells in ankylosing spondylitis. TCRdb re-analysed the 5' RACE reads in MiXCR, keeping a single row per CDR3 protein. The data show about 160,000 distinct CDR3 sequences, approximately 20% seen once. The sequenced sample consisted of blood, either unsorted or a sorted T cell fraction (not recorded which). These receptors were taken from a male donor with ankylosing spondylitis or in good health (not recorded which).

This clonotype was observed a handful of times. This sequence joins TRBV6-6 and TRBJ1-1, with D perhaps TRBD1 (6 bases). Germline V gene data show CDR1 as MNHNY and CDR2 as SVGAGI (reference sequence). The CDR3 extends over 13 amino acids. Trimming shortened V by 0 bases and J by 4 bases, and 6 bases separated the two germline ends. The CDR3 DNA sequence: TGTGCCAGCAGTTACTCACAGGGCACTGAAGCTTTCTTT. This sequence encodes CASSYSQGTEAFF.

This clonotype was counted at least ten times. The rearrangement uses TRBV20-1 and TRBJ1-2; 7 nucleotides line up with TRBD1. V dropped 1 base and J dropped 4; count of bases not matched to a gene: 9. CDR1 and CDR2 (germline): DFQATT, SNEGSKA (reference sequence). The CDR3 runs to 15 residues. The CDR3 sequence: CSARASGQPPYGYTF. CDR3 coding DNA: TGCAGTGCTAGAGCTTCGGGACAGCCTCCCTATGGCTACACCTTC.

Ten or more counts support this clonotype. The chain recombines TRBV5-5 with TRBJ2-7; TRBD1 is a possible D gene (5 bases). Germline V gives CDR1 SGHKS, CDR2 YYEKEE (reference sequence). This CDR3 is 14 amino acids long. V dropped 1 base and J dropped 2 bases, with 10 bases sitting between them. CDR3 bases: TGTGCCAGCAGCTTGACCAGGGCCACCTACGAGCAGTACTTC. Protein product: CASSLTRATYEQYF.

This chain connects TRBV20-1 to TRBJ2-3, with D perhaps matching TRBD2 (5 bases). V was pared by 0 bases and J by 4 bases, with 26 bases between. This CDR3 spans 19 amino acids. Germline values: CDR1 DFQATT, CDR2 SNEGSKA (reference sequence). CDR3 residues: CSARDYYGSDGDYSDTQYF. DNA for the CDR3: TGCAGTGCTAGAGATTACTACGGATCGGACGGGGATTATTCAGATACGCAGTATTTT.

This clonotype occurred a few times. The rearrangement links TRBV5-4 to TRBJ2-2; possible D gene TRBD2, 6 bases. V lost 0 bases and J 3 bases, leaving 6 bases between the germline ends. Germline lookup yields CDR1 SGHNT and CDR2 YYREEE (reference sequence). The CDR3 contains 14 residues. In nucleotides, the CDR3 is TGTGCCAGCAGCTTGGGGGGGGACACCGGGGAGCTGTTTTTT. Its protein is CASSLGGDTGELFF.

J is TRBJ2-2 and V is TRBV19; D possibly matches TRBD1 or TRBD2 (5 bases each). Germline V gene data show CDR1 as LNHDA and CDR2 as SQIVND (reference sequence). The CDR3 runs to 17 residues. Deletions cut 5 bases from V and 7 bases from J, with 23 bases between. The CDR3 region is CASSGKWGTIYSGELFF. For the CDR3, the DNA is TGTGCCAGTAGTGGGAAATGGGGGACCATTTATAGCGGGGAGCTGTTTTTT.

This clonotype has ten or more counts. The chain joins TRBV20-1 to TRBJ2-5, with a possible D match to TRBD2 (6 bases). The V gene lost 6 bases and the J gene lost 2 bases, with 13 bases spanning the gap. The length of the CDR3 is 13 residues. The germline V gene encodes CDR1 DFQATT and CDR2 SNEGSKA (reference sequence). The CDR3 DNA follows: TGCAGTGCCCTCGTCCGGGGGCAAGAGACCCAGTACTTC. As protein: CSALVRGQETQYF.

V and J are TRBV7-9 and TRBJ2-5; TRBD1 matches at 7 bases. The CDR3 is 14 amino acids. V lost 7 bases to trimming and J lost 2 bases; unmatched junction nucleotides: 7. Germline CDR1 SEHNR, CDR2 FQNEAQ (reference sequence). CDR3 DNA: TGTGCCAGCACCTTCTGGACAGGTCAAGAGACCCAGTACTTC. Amino acid sequence: CASTFWTGQETQYF.

This clonotype was recorded many times. This chain connects TRBV28 to TRBJ2-5; D is unresolved. Trimming left V 4 bases short and J 4 bases short, with 4 bases between. This CDR3 is 11 amino acids long. CDR1 and CDR2 from the germline V gene are MDHEN and SYDVKM. CDR3 in amino acids: CASSYRETQYF. The CDR3 DNA sequence: TGTGCCAGCAGTTATCGAGAGACCCAGTACTTC.

The sample holds many counts of this clonotype. V gene TRBV24-1 combines with J gene TRBJ2-1; 9 bases align to TRBD2. Germline loops: CDR1 KGHDR, CDR2 SFDVKD. The CDR3 is 16 amino acids. J gave up 6 bases and V 1 base, and 6 bases lay outside the gene matches. DNA of the CDR3: TGTGCCACCAGTGATTTAGGCGGGAGGGCCATCAATGAGCAGTTCTTC. Amino acids: CATSDLGGRAINEQFF.

At least ten counts were recorded for this clonotype. The gene calls are TRBV20-1 and TRBJ1-1; possibly TRBD1 for D (6 bases). The V gene's germline CDR1 is DFQATT and CDR2 SNEGSKA (reference sequence). With 6 bases removed from V and 5 bases from J, the gap between germline ends came to 19 bases. This CDR3 comprises 14 residues. DNA of the CDR3: TGCAGTGCATACAGGGCACGGGGTGGGACTGAAGCTTTCTTT. It encodes CSAYRARGGTEAFF.

This clonotype was detected many times. Germline is not matched at one junction end, which may reflect a read error. The chain combines TRBV7-8 with TRBJ2-3; D is undetermined. This CDR3 is built from 14 residues. Germline values: CDR1 SGHVS, CDR2 FQNEAQ. CDR3 residues: CASSLALSTDTQYF. The DNA of the CDR3 is TGCGCCAGCAGCTTGGCGCTCAGCACAGATACGCAGTATTTT. The whole variable domain, remainder taken from reference TRBV7-8 and TRBJ2-3, is GAGVSQSPRYKVAKRGQDVALRCDPISGHVSLFWYQQALGQGPEFLTYFQNEAQLDKSGLPSDRFFAERPEGSVSTLKIQRTQQEDSAVYLCASSLALSTDTQYFGPGTRLTVL.

The chain employs TRBV18 and TRBJ2-5; perhaps TRBD2 as D (5 bases). CDR3 length: 13 residues. Trimming took 2 bases from V and 3 from J, leaving 7 bases between them. Germline V lookup: CDR1 KGHSH, CDR2 LQKENI. The CDR3 DNA is TGTGCCAGCTCACCATGGACTGAAGAGACCCAGTACTTC. Encoded protein: CASSPWTEETQYF.

This clonotype was found many times. The chain carries TRBV9 and TRBJ2-7; 11 bases line up with TRBD2. The ends lost 4 bases at V and 7 bases at J; junction bases unmatched: 4. CDR1 and CDR2 from the germline V gene are SGDLS and YYNGEE. The CDR3 extends over 13 amino acids. The CDR3 nucleotides are TGTGCCAGCAGCTCCTGGACTAGCGGGGAGCAGTACTTC. This translates into CASSSWTSGEQYF.

Here the CDR3 DNA reads TGTGCCAGCAGCTTGGGGAACCCAAGAGAGACCCAGTACTTC. This sequence encodes CASSLGNPRETQYF. The genes are TRBV7-2 and TRBJ2-5; D is unclear. Germline V gene data show CDR1 as SGHTA and CDR2 as FQGNSA. With 3 bases removed from V and 4 bases from J, the gap between germline ends came to 12 bases. The CDR3 is 14 amino acids.

A word on this clonotype: A read error may explain this, as a much larger clone is one base away. The V and J genes are TRBV11-3 and TRBJ2-7, with a weak D call TRBD1 (6 bases). From germline, CDR1 is SGHNT and CDR2 YENEEA. CDR3 length: 15 amino acids. CDR3 bases: TGTACCAGCAGCAAAGGGAACAGGGAAGATTACGAGCAGTACTTC. Residues: CTSSKGNREDYEQYF.

The V call is TRBV3-1, the J call TRBJ2-5, with TRBD1 identical over 7 bases. The CDR3 extends over 15 amino acids. The germline CDR1 and CDR2 sequences are LGHDT and YNNKEL (reference sequence). Germline trimming cut 1 base from V and 4 bases from J; bases unmatched to any gene: 6. CDR3 DNA sequence: TGTGCCAGCAGCCAAGCGGGGACAGCCCGAGAGACCCAGTACTTC. Amino acids: CASSQAGTARETQYF.

V and J are TRBV12-3 or TRBV12-4 and TRBJ1-1; no clear D. The CDR3 contains 13 residues. Between the trimmed V and J ends, which lost 6 bases and 1 base, there was a span of 9 bases. The CDR3 loop is CASSWVENTEAFF. The CDR3 bases are TGTGCCAGCAGCTGGGTGGAGAACACTGAAGCTTTCTTT.

This clonotype was observed many times. V is TRBV6-5 and J is TRBJ2-5, with D perhaps TRBD2 (5 bases). The CDR3 runs 15 residues. V lost 2 bases, J lost 2 bases, and 12 bases lay in between. Germline assignment: CDR1 MNHEY and CDR2 SVGAGI. As DNA, the CDR3 is TGTGCCAGCAGTTACGCCGGGGAACCACAAGAGACCCAGTACTTC. Translating gives CASSYAGEPQETQYF.

The rearrangement links TRBV28 to TRBJ2-2; no clear D. Germline V gene data show CDR1 as MDHEN and CDR2 as SYDVKM. The CDR3 has 14 amino acids. Trimming stripped 2 bases from V and 1 base from J, with 5 bases between. The CDR3 here is CASSLDWNTGELFF. CDR3 nucleotide sequence: TGTGCCAGCAGTTTAGACTGGAACACCGGGGAGCTGTTTTTT.

CDR3 protein: CASSPTSGSLKTGELFF. For the CDR3, the DNA is TGCGCCAGCAGCCCCACTAGCGGGAGTTTAAAGACCGGGGAGCTGTTTTTT. The V and J genes are TRBV5-1 and TRBJ2-2, with 11 bases lining up with TRBD2. The CDR3 loop spans 17 amino acids. The V and J ends lost 4 bases and 5 bases, in that order; junction bases with no gene match: 10. Germline CDR1 SGHRS, CDR2 YFSETQ.

This clonotype was counted a few times. The rearrangement joins TRBV20-1 to TRBJ2-7; 11 nucleotides align to TRBD2. The J segment lost 4 bases and the V segment lost 0 bases, leaving 8 bases of the junction unmatched. This CDR3 comprises 16 residues. Germline CDR1 DFQATT, CDR2 SNEGSKA (reference sequence). This chain's CDR3 is CSARDALAGGVYEQYF. DNA of the CDR3: TGCAGTGCTAGAGATGCCCTAGCGGGAGGAGTATACGAGCAGTACTTC.